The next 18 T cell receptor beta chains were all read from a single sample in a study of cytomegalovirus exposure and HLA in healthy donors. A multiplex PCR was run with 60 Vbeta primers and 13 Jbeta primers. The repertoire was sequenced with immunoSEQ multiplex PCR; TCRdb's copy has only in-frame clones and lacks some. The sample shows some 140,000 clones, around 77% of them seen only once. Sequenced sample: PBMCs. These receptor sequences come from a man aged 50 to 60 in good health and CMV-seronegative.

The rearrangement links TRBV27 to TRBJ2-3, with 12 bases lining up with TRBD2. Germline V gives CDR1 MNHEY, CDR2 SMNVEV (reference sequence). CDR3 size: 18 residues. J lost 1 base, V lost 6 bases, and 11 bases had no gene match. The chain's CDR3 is CASRGASGREVGTDTQYF. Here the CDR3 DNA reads TGTGCCAGCAGGGGAGCTAGCGGGAGGGAGGTGGGCACAGATACGCAGTATTTT.

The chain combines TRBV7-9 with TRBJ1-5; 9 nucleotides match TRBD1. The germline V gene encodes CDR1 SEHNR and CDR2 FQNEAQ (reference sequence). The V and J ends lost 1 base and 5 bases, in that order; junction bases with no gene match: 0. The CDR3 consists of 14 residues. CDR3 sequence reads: CASSLGQGDQPQHF. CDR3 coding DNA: TGTGCCAGCAGCTTAGGACAGGGGGATCAGCCCCAGCATTTT.

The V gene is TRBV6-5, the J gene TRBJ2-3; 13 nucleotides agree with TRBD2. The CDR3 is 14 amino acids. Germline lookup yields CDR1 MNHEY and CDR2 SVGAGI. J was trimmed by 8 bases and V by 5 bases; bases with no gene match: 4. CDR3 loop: CASSTGLAGVTQYF. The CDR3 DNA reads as TGTGCCAGCAGTACTGGACTAGCGGGAGTTACGCAGTATTTT.

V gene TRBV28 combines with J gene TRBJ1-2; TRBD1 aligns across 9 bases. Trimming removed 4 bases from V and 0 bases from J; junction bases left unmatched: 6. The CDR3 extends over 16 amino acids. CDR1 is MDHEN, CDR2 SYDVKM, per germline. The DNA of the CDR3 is TGTGCCAGCAGTTCAGCGACAGGGGGAGCTAACTATGGCTACACCTTC. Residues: CASSSATGGANYGYTF.

The CDR3 region has the DNA TGTGCCAGCTCATCGAGCATGGAAGAGGGTTTTAGAGCTTTCTTT. This translates into CASSSSMEEGFRAFF. V gene TRBV18 combines with J gene TRBJ1-1; D unclear. V was trimmed by 5 bases and J by 10 bases, leaving 23 bases between them. The CDR3 totals 15 residues. From germline, CDR1 is KGHSH and CDR2 LQKENI.

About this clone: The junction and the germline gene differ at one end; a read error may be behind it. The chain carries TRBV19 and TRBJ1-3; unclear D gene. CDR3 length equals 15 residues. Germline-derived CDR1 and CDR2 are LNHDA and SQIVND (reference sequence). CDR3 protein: CASSIVADSGNTTYF. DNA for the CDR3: TGTGCCAGTAGTATTGTAGCCGACTCTGGAAACACCACATATTTT.

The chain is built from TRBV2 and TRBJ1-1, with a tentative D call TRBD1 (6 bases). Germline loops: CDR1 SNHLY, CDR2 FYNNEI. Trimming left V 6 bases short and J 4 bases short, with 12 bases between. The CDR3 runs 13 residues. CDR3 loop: CASRRGTTTEAFF. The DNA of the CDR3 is TGTGCCAGCAGAAGGGGGACAACCACTGAAGCTTTCTTT.

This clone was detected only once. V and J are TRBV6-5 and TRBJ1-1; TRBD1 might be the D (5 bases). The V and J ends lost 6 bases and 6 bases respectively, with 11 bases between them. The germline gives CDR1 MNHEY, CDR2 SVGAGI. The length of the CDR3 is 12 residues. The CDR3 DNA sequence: TGTGCCAGCAGCCGTCGGGGGTCTGAAGCTTTCTTT. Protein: CASSRRGSEAFF.

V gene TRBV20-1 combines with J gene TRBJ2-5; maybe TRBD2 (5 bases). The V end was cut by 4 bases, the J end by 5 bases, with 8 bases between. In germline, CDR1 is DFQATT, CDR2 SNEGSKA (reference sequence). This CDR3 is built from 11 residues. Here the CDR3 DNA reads TGCAGTGCTAAGCGCGGGGAGACCCAGTACTTC. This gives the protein CSAKRGETQYF.

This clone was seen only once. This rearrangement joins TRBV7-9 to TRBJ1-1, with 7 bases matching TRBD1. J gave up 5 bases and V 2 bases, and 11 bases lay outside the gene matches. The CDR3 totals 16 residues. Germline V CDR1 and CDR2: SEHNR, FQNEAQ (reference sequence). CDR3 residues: CASSLILTGRGTEAFF. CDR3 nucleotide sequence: TGTGCCAGCAGCTTAATTTTGACAGGGCGAGGGACTGAAGCTTTCTTT.

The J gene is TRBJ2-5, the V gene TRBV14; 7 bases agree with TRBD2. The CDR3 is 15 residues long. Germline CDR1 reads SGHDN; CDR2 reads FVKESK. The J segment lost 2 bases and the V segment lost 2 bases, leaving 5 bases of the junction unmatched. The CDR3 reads CASSQNGRSQETQYF. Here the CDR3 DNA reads TGTGCCAGCAGCCAAAACGGGAGGTCTCAAGAGACCCAGTACTTC. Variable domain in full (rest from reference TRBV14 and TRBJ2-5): EAGVTQFPSHSVIEKGQTVTLRCDPISGHDNLYWYRRVMGKEIKFLLHFVKESKQDESGMPNNRFLAERTGGTYSTLKVQPAELEDSGVYFCASSQNGRSQETQYFGPGTRLLVL.

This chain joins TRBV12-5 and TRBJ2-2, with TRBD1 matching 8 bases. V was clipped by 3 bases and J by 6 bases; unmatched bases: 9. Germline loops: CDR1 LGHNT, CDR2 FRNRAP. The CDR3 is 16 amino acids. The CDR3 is CASGFFGTGLPGELFF. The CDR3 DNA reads TGTGCTAGTGGTTTTTTTGGGACAGGTCTCCCCGGGGAGCTGTTTTTT. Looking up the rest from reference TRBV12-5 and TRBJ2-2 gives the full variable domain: DARVTQTPRHKVTEMGQEVTMRCQPILGHNTVFWYRQTMMQGLELLAYFRNRAPLDDSGMPKDRFSAEMPDATLATLKIQPSEPRDSAVYFCASGFFGTGLPGELFFGEGSRLTVL.

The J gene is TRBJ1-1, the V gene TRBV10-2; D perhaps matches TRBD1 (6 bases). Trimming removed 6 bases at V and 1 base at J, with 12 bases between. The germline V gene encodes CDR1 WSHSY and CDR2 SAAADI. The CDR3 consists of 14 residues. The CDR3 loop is CASRVGGANTEAFF. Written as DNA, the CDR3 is TGCGCCAGCAGAGTGGGGGGGGCGAACACTGAAGCTTTCTTT.

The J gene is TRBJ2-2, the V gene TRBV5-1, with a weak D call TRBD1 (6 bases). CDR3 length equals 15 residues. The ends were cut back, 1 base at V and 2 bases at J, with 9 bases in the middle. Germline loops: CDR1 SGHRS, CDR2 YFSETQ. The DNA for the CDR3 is TGCGCCAGCAGCTTGCCCGGGACAAACACCGGGGAGCTGTTTTTT. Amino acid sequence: CASSLPGTNTGELFF.

The CDR3 spells CASSESRGLGYEQYF. CDR3 DNA sequence: TGTGCCAGCAGCGAAAGTAGGGGTTTGGGGTACGAGCAGTACTTC. V usage is TRBV14 and J usage is TRBJ2-7, with D perhaps TRBD1 (5 bases). The V and J ends lost 5 bases and 4 bases respectively, with 18 bases between them. Germline CDR1 SGHDN, CDR2 FVKESK. The CDR3 covers 15 residues.

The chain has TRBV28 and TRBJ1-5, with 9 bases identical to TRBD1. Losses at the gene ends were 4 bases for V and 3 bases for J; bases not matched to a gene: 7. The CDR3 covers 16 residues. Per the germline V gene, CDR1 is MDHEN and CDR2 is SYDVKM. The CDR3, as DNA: TGTGCCAGCAGTTCCCTCGGACAGGGGAACAATCAGCCCCAGCATTTT. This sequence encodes CASSSLGQGNNQPQHF.

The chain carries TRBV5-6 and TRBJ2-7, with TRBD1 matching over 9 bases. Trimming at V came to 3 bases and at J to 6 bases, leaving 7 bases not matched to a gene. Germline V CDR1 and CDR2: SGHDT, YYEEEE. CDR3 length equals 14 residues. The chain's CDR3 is CASSSGTGSGEQYF. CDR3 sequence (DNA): TGTGCCAGCAGCTCGGGGACAGGGTCAGGCGAGCAGTACTTC.

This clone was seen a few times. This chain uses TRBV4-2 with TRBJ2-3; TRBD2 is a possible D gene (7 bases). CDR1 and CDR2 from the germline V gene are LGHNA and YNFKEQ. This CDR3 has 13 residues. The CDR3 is CAHEGGGTDTQYF. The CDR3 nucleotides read TGTGCTCACGAGGGGGGGGGCACAGATACGCAGTATTTT.